The 12 T cell receptor beta chains reported below all come from one sample, sequenced in a study of beta chain features in type 1 diabetes. The investigators reverse transcribed all of the isolated RNA, so they sequenced expressed TCRB transcripts. Some clones are missing from TCRdb's copy, which holds only in-frame ones; the method was immunoSEQ multiplex PCR. The repertoire has about 450,000 clones, about an eighth of them found once; the top ten carry 0.045% to 0.06%. Sequenced input: naive CD4+ T cells from blood. These receptors were obtained from a young woman in good health.

This clone was picked up a small number of times. J is TRBJ2-2 and V is TRBV20-1; 9 nucleotides agree with TRBD1. This CDR3 is 11 amino acids long. CDR1 is DFQATT, CDR2 SNEGSKA, per germline (reference sequence). J lost 13 bases, V lost 5 bases, and 5 bases had no gene match. The CDR3 here is CSAAGTGSLFF. DNA for the CDR3: TGCAGTGCTGCCGGGACAGGGTCGCTGTTTTTT.

The chain carries TRBV5-1 and TRBJ2-1; TRBD2 aligns across 8 bases. CDR3 size: 16 residues. The V gene's germline CDR1 is SGHRS and CDR2 YFSETQ. V shed 0 bases, J shed 2 bases, and the junction held 4 bases outside the gene matches. CDR3 nucleotides: TGCGCCAGCAGCTTGGTGGTAGCGGGGACCTACAATGAGCAGTTCTTC. Protein sequence: CASSLVVAGTYNEQFF.

This clone was seen only a few times. The chain couples TRBV29-1 to TRBJ1-5; 7 bases are shared with TRBD1. CDR1 is SQVTM and CDR2 is ANQGSEA in the germline V gene. The CDR3 covers 16 residues. Trimming took 5 bases from V and 0 from J; bases not matched to a gene: 10. The CDR3 DNA follows: TGCAGCGTTAGTACAGGGGTAGTTTATAGCAATCAGCCCCAGCATTTT. Its translation: CSVSTGVVYSNQPQHF.

The chain carries TRBV15 and TRBJ2-5; 9 bases match TRBD2. V trimming: 2 bases; J trimming: 6 bases; junction bases outside the gene matches: 13. Germline V lookup: CDR1 LNHNV, CDR2 YYDKDF (reference sequence). This CDR3 comprises 17 residues. The CDR3 bases are TGTGCCACCAGCAGAAAGGGACTAGCTGGGTCCGTAAAGACCCAGTACTTC. Residues: CATSRKGLAGSVKTQYF.

This clone was recorded a few times. The chain couples TRBV5-1 to TRBJ2-1; 9 bases align to TRBD2. The CDR3 consists of 16 residues. Looked up from germline, CDR1 is SGHRS and CDR2 is YFSETQ. The J segment lost 9 bases and the V segment lost 0 bases, leaving 10 bases of the junction unmatched. In DNA form, the CDR3 reads TGCGCCAGCAGCTTGGTAGCGGGAGCCAATTTACGTGAGCAGTTCTTC. Translating gives CASSLVAGANLREQFF.

The chain couples TRBV7-2 to TRBJ2-1; 10 bases fit TRBD2. Looked up from germline, CDR1 is SGHTA and CDR2 is FQGNSA. V trimming: 5 bases; J trimming: 10 bases; junction bases outside the gene matches: 14. The CDR3 has 16 residues. The CDR3 is CASSPSLVAGGREQFF. CDR3 bases: TGTGCCAGCAGCCCATCTCTGGTAGCGGGAGGTAGGGAGCAGTTCTTC. Full variable domain (rest looked up from reference TRBV7-2 and TRBJ2-1): GAGVSQSPSNKVTEKGKDVELRCDPISGHTALYWYRQSLGQGLEFLIYFQGNSAPDKSGLPSDRFSAERTGGSVSTLTIQRTQQEDSAVYLCASSPSLVAGGREQFFGPGTRLTVL.

The sample holds a few counts of this clone. This chain connects TRBV14 to TRBJ2-6; D not certain. The V and J ends lost 4 bases and 0 bases respectively, with 10 bases between them. The germline gives CDR1 SGHDN, CDR2 FVKESK. The CDR3 consists of 16 residues. The CDR3 nucleotides read TGTGCCAGCAGCCCGAAAACTGGCTCTGGGGCCAACGTCCTGACTTTC. This sequence encodes CASSPKTGSGANVLTF.

The genes are TRBV28 and TRBJ1-6; D not certain. The CDR3 loop spans 13 amino acids. The germline V gene encodes CDR1 MDHEN and CDR2 SYDVKM. V lost 8 bases, J lost 7 bases, and 12 bases lay in between. CDR3 loop: CASLRGPNSPLHF. The CDR3 nucleotides read TGTGCCAGCCTTCGAGGGCCAAATTCACCCCTCCACTTT.

This clone was seen more than once but under ten times. The genes are TRBV4-3 and TRBJ1-4; TRBD1 aligns across 7 bases. V lost 4 bases to trimming and J lost 8 bases; unmatched junction nucleotides: 13. Germline V gives CDR1 LGHNA, CDR2 YSLEER. The CDR3 is 16 residues long. The CDR3 loop is CASSPSMDRSPEKLFF. CDR3 in DNA: TGCGCCAGCAGCCCCAGCATGGACAGGAGCCCCGAAAAACTGTTTTTT.

A few counts support this clone. The chain uses TRBV7-2 and TRBJ2-1, with 7 bases matching TRBD1. Trimming at V came to 2 bases and at J to 8 bases, leaving 15 bases not matched to a gene. Germline loops: CDR1 SGHTA, CDR2 FQGNSA. CDR3 length: 17 residues. CDR3: CASSLNRLRGRRDEQFF. Written as DNA, the CDR3 is TGTGCCAGCAGCTTAAATCGGCTGAGGGGGCGCAGGGATGAGCAGTTCTTC.

As DNA, the CDR3 is TGCGCCAGCAGCTTCCTTGGACTAGCGGGGGGGCCTGGAGATACGCAGTATTTT. It yields the protein CASSFLGLAGGPGDTQYF. The gene calls are TRBV5-1 and TRBJ2-3; 15 bases match TRBD2. The CDR3 runs to 18 residues. CDR1 and CDR2 from the germline V gene are SGHRS and YFSETQ. With V trimmed by 2 bases and J by 5 bases, 9 bases remained unmatched.

The CDR3 DNA sequence: TGCAGCGTTGATGGGACAGCCGATACTAGCACAGATACGCAGTATTTT. Translated: CSVDGTADTSTDTQYF. V usage is TRBV29-1 and J usage is TRBJ2-3; 7 bases fit TRBD1. Germline V gene sequence: CDR1 SQVTM, CDR2 ANQGSEA. The CDR3 extends over 16 amino acids. With V trimmed by 3 bases and J by 0 bases, 9 bases remained unmatched.